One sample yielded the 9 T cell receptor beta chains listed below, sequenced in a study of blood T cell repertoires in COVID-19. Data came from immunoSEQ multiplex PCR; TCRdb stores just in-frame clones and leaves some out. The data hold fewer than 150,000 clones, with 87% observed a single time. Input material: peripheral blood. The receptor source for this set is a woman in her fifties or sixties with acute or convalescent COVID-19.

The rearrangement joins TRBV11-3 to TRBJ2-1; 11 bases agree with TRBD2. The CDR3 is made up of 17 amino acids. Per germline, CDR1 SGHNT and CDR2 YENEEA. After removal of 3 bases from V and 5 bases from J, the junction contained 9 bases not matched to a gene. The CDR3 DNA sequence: TGTGCCAGCAGCTTTTCTAGCGGGAGGTATGGAGACAATGAGCAGTTCTTC. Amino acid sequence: CASSFSSGRYGDNEQFF. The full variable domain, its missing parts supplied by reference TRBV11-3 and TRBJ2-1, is EAGVVQSPRYKIIEKKQPVAFWCNPISGHNTLYWYLQNLGQGPELLIRYENEEAVDDSQLPKDRFSAERLKGVDSTLKIQPAELGDSAVYLCASSFSSGRYGDNEQFFGPGTRLTVL.

CDR3 nucleotides: TGTGCCAGCAGTACTGACAGGAGCTCTGGAAACACCATATATTTT. It translates to CASSTDRSSGNTIYF. The V call is TRBV2, the J call TRBJ1-3; D may be TRBD1 (6 bases). The germline V gene has CDR1 SNHLY and CDR2 FYNNEI. V lost 5 bases to trimming and J lost 0 bases, with 11 bases between them. CDR3 length equals 15 residues. The full variable domain, with the rest looked up from reference TRBV2 and TRBJ1-3, is EPEVTQTPSHQVTQMGQEVILRCVPISNHLYFYWYRQILGQKVEFLVSFYNNEISEKSEIFDDQFSVERPDGSNFTLKIRSTKLEDSAMYFCASSTDRSSGNTIYFGEGSWLTVV.

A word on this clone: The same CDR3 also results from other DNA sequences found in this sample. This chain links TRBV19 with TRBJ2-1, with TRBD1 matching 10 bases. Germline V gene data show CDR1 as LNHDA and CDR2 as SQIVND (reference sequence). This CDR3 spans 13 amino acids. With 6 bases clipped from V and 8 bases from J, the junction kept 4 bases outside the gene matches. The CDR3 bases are TGTGCCAGTAGCCGGGACAGGGGCGATGAGCAGTTCTTC. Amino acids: CASSRDRGDEQFF. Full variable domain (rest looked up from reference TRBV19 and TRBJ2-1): DGGITQSPKYLFRKEGQNVTLSCEQNLNHDAMYWYRQDPGQGLRLIYYSQIVNDFQKGDIAEGYSVSREKKESFPLTVTSAQKNPTAFYLCASSRDRGDEQFFGPGTRLTVL.

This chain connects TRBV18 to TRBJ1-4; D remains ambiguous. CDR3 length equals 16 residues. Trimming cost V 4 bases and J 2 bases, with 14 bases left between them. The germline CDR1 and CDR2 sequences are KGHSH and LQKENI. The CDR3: CASSQLLEETNEKLFF. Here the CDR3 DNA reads TGTGCCAGCTCACAACTACTAGAGGAGACTAATGAAAAACTGTTTTTT.

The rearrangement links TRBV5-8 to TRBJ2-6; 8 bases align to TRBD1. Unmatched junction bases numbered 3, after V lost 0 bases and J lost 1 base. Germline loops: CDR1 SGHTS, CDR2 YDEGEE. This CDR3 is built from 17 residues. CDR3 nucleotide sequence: TGTGCCAGCAGCTTGGGGACAGGGAAGTCTGGGGCCAACGTCCTGACTTTC. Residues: CASSLGTGKSGANVLTF.

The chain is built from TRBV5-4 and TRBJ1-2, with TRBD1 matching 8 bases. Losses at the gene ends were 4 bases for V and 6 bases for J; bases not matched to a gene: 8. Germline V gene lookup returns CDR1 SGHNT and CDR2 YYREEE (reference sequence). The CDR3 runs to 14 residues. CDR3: CASSMGNRGDGYTF. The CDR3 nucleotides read TGTGCCAGCAGCATGGGTAACAGGGGGGATGGCTACACCTTC.

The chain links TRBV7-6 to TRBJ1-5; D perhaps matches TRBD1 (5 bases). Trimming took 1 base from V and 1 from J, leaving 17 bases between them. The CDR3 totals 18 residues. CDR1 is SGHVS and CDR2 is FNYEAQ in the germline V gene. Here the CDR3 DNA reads TGTGCCAGCAGCTTAGTTGCTCAGGGATCGGGCAGCAATCAGCCCCAGCATTTT. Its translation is CASSLVAQGSGSNQPQHF.

The CDR3 nucleotides read TGTGCCAGCAGTGTCGGGGAGGCAGGGGGGAGCAATCAGCCCCAGCATTTT. Translating it yields CASSVGEAGGSNQPQHF. This sequence joins TRBV2 and TRBJ1-5, with 7 bases matching TRBD1. The V gene end was trimmed by 4 bases and the J gene end by 1 base; junction bases not matched to a gene: 10. CDR3 length equals 17 residues. Germline lookup yields CDR1 SNHLY and CDR2 FYNNEI.

DNA of the CDR3: TGTGCCACCAGCAGAGATGGGGGAGCGGGGGATAGCGGGAATGGCGAGCAGTACGTC. Encoded protein: CATSRDGGAGDSGNGEQYV. The V gene is TRBV15, the J gene TRBJ2-7, with TRBD2 matching 8 bases. With V trimmed by 0 bases and J by 6 bases, 19 bases remained unmatched. Germline V gives CDR1 LNHNV, CDR2 YYDKDF (reference sequence). The CDR3 is made up of 19 amino acids.